These 21 T cell receptor beta chains were sequenced from one sample in a study of blood T cell repertoires in COVID-19. Data came from immunoSEQ multiplex PCR; TCRdb stores just in-frame clones and leaves some out. The sample comprises 60,000 to 75,000 clones, around 83% of which are singletons, and 10% to 15% rests with the top ten. The sequencing input was peripheral blood. All receptors come from a human donor in a cohort sampled during active COVID-19.

This rearrangement joins TRBV11-2 to TRBJ1-3; D is unresolved. CDR1 SGHAT and CDR2 FQNNGV come from the germline V gene. The V end lost 3 bases, the J end lost 8 bases, and 5 bases lay between the germline ends. The CDR3 consists of 11 residues. The CDR3 DNA reads TGTGCCAGCAGCTTGGCTTACACCATATATTTT. Amino acid sequence: CASSLAYTIYF.

J is TRBJ2-1 and V is TRBV19; tentatively, D is TRBD2 (7 bases). Germline V lookup: CDR1 LNHDA, CDR2 SQIVND (reference sequence). Between the trimmed V and J ends, which lost 6 bases and 6 bases, there was a span of 15 bases. This CDR3 region has 14 residues. CDR3 nucleotide sequence: TGTGCCAGTAGGACGGGGGGCACTTTCAATGAGCAGTTCTTC. Its translation is CASRTGGTFNEQFF.

This clone occurred a few times. The chain employs TRBV2 and TRBJ1-6; D is ambiguous. This CDR3 has 13 residues. Germline CDR1 is SNHLY and CDR2 is FYNNEI. Trimming removed 10 bases at V and 6 bases at J, with 13 bases between. The CDR3 region is CATGGGGNSPLHF. CDR3 nucleotide sequence: TGTGCCACCGGTGGTGGTGGTAATTCACCCCTCCACTTT. Based on the CDR3 plus reference TRBV2 and TRBJ1-6, the full variable domain is EPEVTQTPSHQVTQMGQEVILRCVPISNHLYFYWYRQILGQKVEFLVSFYNNEISEKSEIFDDQFSVERPDGSNFTLKIRSTKLEDSAMYFCATGGGGNSPLHFGNGTRLTVT.

The CDR3, as DNA: TGTGCCATCAGCTACGCATCCAGTACAGCAGATACGCAGTATTTT. Its translation is CAISYASSTADTQYF. V usage is TRBV10-3 and J usage is TRBJ2-3, with D unresolved. The CDR3 is 15 amino acids. CDR1 and CDR2 (germline): ENHRY, SYGVKD. Trimming removed 6 bases from V and 4 bases from J, with 17 bases in between.

The chain uses TRBV14 and TRBJ1-6; D is uncertain. Trimming took off 5 bases at V and 6 bases at J, with 5 bases between the two ends. Germline V CDR1 and CDR2: SGHDN, FVKESK. The CDR3 consists of 12 residues. This chain's CDR3 is CASSDFNSPLHF. The CDR3 DNA reads TGTGCCAGCAGCGACTTTAATTCACCCCTCCACTTT.

V usage is TRBV19 and J usage is TRBJ1-1; D perhaps matches TRBD1 (6 bases). Germline CDR1 and CDR2: LNHDA and SQIVND (reference sequence). V was trimmed by 3 bases and J by 1 base, leaving 15 bases between them. The CDR3 runs 16 residues. The CDR3 spells CASSILQGLGNTEAFF. CDR3 DNA sequence: TGTGCCAGTAGTATCCTACAGGGTTTGGGGAACACTGAAGCTTTCTTT.

J is TRBJ2-7 and V is TRBV6-5; D perhaps matches TRBD1 (5 bases). There are 13 residues in the CDR3. Looked up from germline, CDR1 is MNHEY and CDR2 is SVGAGI. V dropped 5 bases and J dropped 10 bases, with 18 bases sitting between them. For the CDR3, the DNA is TGTGCCAGCAGTCGAGGACAAGGGGCGAGTCAGTACTTC. Translation gives CASSRGQGASQYF.

This clone came up once. The chain carries TRBV7-8 and TRBJ2-5; D is unclear. V dropped 3 bases and J dropped 7 bases, with 18 bases sitting between them. CDR3 size: 15 residues. Germline V gene data show CDR1 as SGHVS and CDR2 as FQNEAQ. Here the CDR3 DNA reads TGTGCCAGCAGCTTGTTGAGAACGCCGCTTGTGACCCAGTACTTC. This gives the protein CASSLLRTPLVTQYF. Based on the CDR3 plus reference TRBV7-8 and TRBJ2-5, the full variable domain is GAGVSQSPRYKVAKRGQDVALRCDPISGHVSLFWYQQALGQGPEFLTYFQNEAQLDKSGLPSDRFFAERPEGSVSTLKIQRTQQEDSAVYLCASSLLRTPLVTQYFGPGTRLLVL.

The chain combines TRBV6-5 with TRBJ2-4; TRBD2 might be the D (6 bases). The CDR3 runs 14 residues. Germline V gene data show CDR1 as MNHEY and CDR2 as SVGAGI. V was cut by 7 bases and J by 3 bases, with 13 bases left in between. CDR3 sequence: CASTPGGSKNIQYF. CDR3 nucleotides: TGTGCCAGCACTCCCGGGGGTAGCAAAAACATTCAGTACTTC.

The sample holds one count of this clone. This CDR3 is CASSLDGQITDTQYF. The CDR3, as DNA: TGTGCCAGCAGCTTGGACGGACAGATCACAGATACGCAGTATTTT. The genes are TRBV5-6 and TRBJ2-3; TRBD1 is a possible D gene (6 bases). The germline V and J ends were trimmed by 0 bases and 2 bases, with 10 bases remaining between them. Germline V lookup: CDR1 SGHDT, CDR2 YYEEEE. The CDR3 spans 15 residues.

J is TRBJ2-7 and V is TRBV10-3; a weak D match, TRBD1 (6 bases). This CDR3 is built from 9 residues. Germline loops: CDR1 ENHRY, CDR2 SYGVKD. V was trimmed by 8 bases and J by 7 bases, leaving 6 bases between them. This CDR3 is CAIGQEQYF. In nucleotides, the CDR3 is TGTGCCATCGGACAGGAGCAGTACTTC.

The genes are TRBV6-5 and TRBJ2-2; 7 bases are shared with TRBD1. Trimming cost V 6 bases and J 2 bases; bases outside gene matches: 6. Germline V gene sequence: CDR1 MNHEY, CDR2 SVGAGI. The CDR3 spans 15 residues. In DNA form, the CDR3 reads TGTGCCAGCAGCAGCACAGGGGCCAACACCGGGGAGCTGTTTTTT. Amino acids: CASSSTGANTGELFF.

The V and J genes are TRBV9 and TRBJ2-7; TRBD1 might be the D (6 bases). CDR3 length: 15 residues. From germline, CDR1 is SGDLS and CDR2 YYNGEE. V was trimmed by 0 bases and J by 3 bases, leaving 13 bases between them. Here the CDR3 DNA reads TGTGCCAGCAGCGTAGGGCAGGGGCTATACTACGAGCAGTACTTC. It encodes CASSVGQGLYYEQYF.

The rearrangement links TRBV30 to TRBJ2-7, with TRBD2 matching 7 bases. This CDR3 is 12 amino acids long. CDR1 is GTSNPN, CDR2 SVGIG, per germline (reference sequence). Trimming took 6 bases from V and 3 from J; bases not matched to a gene: 5. CDR3 region: CACKTSIYEQYF. DNA of the CDR3: TGTGCCTGCAAGACTAGCATCTACGAGCAGTACTTC. Filled out from reference TRBV30 and TRBJ2-7, the complete variable domain reads SQTIHQWPATLVQPVGSPLSLECTVEGTSNPNLYWYRQAAGRGLQLLFYSVGIGQISSEVPQNLSASRPQDRQFILSSKKLLLSDSGFYLCACKTSIYEQYFGPGTRLTVT.

V gene TRBV6-4 combines with J gene TRBJ2-3, with TRBD2 matching 9 bases. J gave up 2 bases and V 4 bases, and 1 base lay outside the gene matches. The CDR3 covers 14 residues. In germline, CDR1 is MRHNA, CDR2 SNTAGT. For the CDR3, the DNA is TGTGCCAGCAGTGCTAGCGGGGACACAGATACGCAGTATTTT. Residues: CASSASGDTDTQYF.

The V call is TRBV28, the J call TRBJ2-3; 8 bases match TRBD2. V lost 7 bases to trimming and J lost 2 bases; unmatched junction nucleotides: 5. Germline V gene data show CDR1 as MDHEN and CDR2 as SYDVKM. This CDR3 has 14 amino acids. DNA of the CDR3: TGTGCCAGCAACCGACTAGCGCCCACAGATACGCAGTATTTT. Translation: CASNRLAPTDTQYF.

The chain joins TRBV5-6 to TRBJ1-5, with TRBD1 matching over 8 bases. CDR3 length: 18 residues. Germline V gives CDR1 SGHDT, CDR2 YYEEEE. Losses at the gene ends were 4 bases for V and 2 bases for J; bases not matched to a gene: 14. The CDR3 loop reads CASSIWGSGGRGNQPQHF. As DNA, the CDR3 is TGTGCCAGCAGCATTTGGGGGTCAGGGGGCCGTGGCAATCAGCCCCAGCATTTT.

The gene calls are TRBV7-9 and TRBJ2-3; unclear D gene. V lost 2 bases, J lost 3 bases, and 9 bases lay in between. CDR3 length equals 14 residues. Germline CDR1 and CDR2: SEHNR and FQNEAQ (reference sequence). CDR3 in DNA: TGTGCCAGCAGCTTATCCACGGTGACAGATACGCAGTATTTT. Translated: CASSLSTVTDTQYF.

Notes on this clone: Other DNA sequences in the sample encode the same CDR3. The V gene is TRBV29-1, the J gene TRBJ2-7; a weak D match, TRBD1 (5 bases). The V gene lost 7 bases and the J gene lost 2 bases, with 15 bases spanning the gap. This CDR3 has 13 residues. Looked up from germline, CDR1 is SQVTM and CDR2 is ANQGSEA. The CDR3 DNA reads TGCAGCGCCAGGGATTACTTGACCTACGAGCAGTACTTC. This translates into CSARDYLTYEQYF.

V gene TRBV29-1 combines with J gene TRBJ2-7, with 14 bases fitting TRBD2. J gave up 5 bases and V 6 bases, and 9 bases lay outside the gene matches. The CDR3 totals 15 residues. In germline, CDR1 is SQVTM, CDR2 ANQGSEA. As DNA, the CDR3 is TGCAGCGTCTCGGGACTAGCGGGGGCCAGGGACGAGCAGTACTTC. Its translation: CSVSGLAGARDEQYF.

This clone has more than one count but fewer than ten. The chain links TRBV7-9 to TRBJ1-4, with a tentative D call TRBD1 (6 bases). V was pared by 4 bases and J by 2 bases, with 11 bases between. The length of the CDR3 is 15 residues. The germline V gene has CDR1 SEHNR and CDR2 FQNEAQ (reference sequence). The CDR3 sequence: CASSSTGSTNEKLFF. The CDR3 nucleotides are TGTGCCAGCAGCTCCACAGGGAGCACTAATGAAAAACTGTTTTTT.